The 8 T cell receptor beta chains below were found in one sample sequenced in a study of blood T cell repertoires in COVID-19 (dated by TCRdb to 2019 to 2021). The method was the immunoSEQ multiplex PCR assay. The table was pulled from immuneACCESS by TCRdb, which kept in-frame rearrangements only. Such tables lose some clones; where checked, under half of the loss comes from unresolved V genes, and the rest has no known cause. For this sample the table gives 200,000 to 250,000 clones, of which about 86% were detected only once. Together, the top ten hold over 12% of the sample. What was sequenced was PBMCs or T cells enriched from blood (not recorded which). These receptors originate from a woman aged 45-65 years with acute COVID-19.

V is TRBV18 and J is TRBJ2-6, with D hard to call. Trimming left V 6 bases short and J 0 bases short, with 15 bases between. The CDR3 contains 17 residues. Per germline, CDR1 KGHSH and CDR2 LQKENI. Here the CDR3 reads CASSLFSVSSGANVLTF. As DNA, the CDR3 is TGTGCCAGCTCCCTTTTTTCAGTCAGCTCTGGGGCCAACGTCCTGACTTTC.

This sequence joins TRBV18 and TRBJ1-2; the D is unclear. CDR3 size: 14 residues. V lost 0 bases and J lost 2, with 7 bases in between. Germline CDR1 is KGHSH and CDR2 is LQKENI. CDR3 sequence (DNA): TGTGCCAGCTCACCACCTCTCAGGAACTATGGCTACACCTTC. It encodes CASSPPLRNYGYTF.

This chain connects TRBV15 to TRBJ2-3; the match to TRBD2 covers 14 bases. V shed 3 bases, J shed 0 bases, and the junction held 2 bases outside the gene matches. CDR3 length: 17 residues. Germline CDR1 and CDR2: LNHNV and YYDKDF (reference sequence). As DNA, the CDR3 is TGTGCCACCAGCAGGGGACTAGCGGGAGTTAGCACAGATACGCAGTATTTT. Residues: CATSRGLAGVSTDTQYF.

The rearrangement uses TRBV18 and TRBJ1-3, with a tentative D call TRBD1 (6 bases). The CDR3 loop spans 18 amino acids. V dropped 2 bases and J dropped 0 bases, with 17 bases sitting between them. The germline gives CDR1 KGHSH, CDR2 LQKENI. The CDR3 DNA is TGTGCCAGCTCACCATTTGTACCCGACAGGAGCTCTGGAAACACCATATATTTT. This gives the protein CASSPFVPDRSSGNTIYF.

This rearrangement joins TRBV7-9 to TRBJ1-2, with D maybe TRBD1 (5 bases). Germline V CDR1 and CDR2: SEHNR, FQNEAQ (reference sequence). The V gene lost 4 bases and the J gene lost 2 bases, with 14 bases spanning the gap. The CDR3 totals 15 residues. The CDR3 loop reads CASSSKAGINYGYTF. The CDR3 nucleotides are TGTGCCAGCAGCTCAAAGGCAGGGATAAACTATGGCTACACCTTC.

This clone came up a few times. This chain's CDR3 is CASSPGQGFYGYTF. CDR3 nucleotide sequence: TGTGCCAGCAGCCCAGGACAGGGGTTCTATGGCTACACCTTC. The V and J genes are TRBV14 and TRBJ1-2, with TRBD1 identical over 9 bases. The CDR3 spans 14 residues. Per germline, CDR1 SGHDN and CDR2 FVKESK. With 4 bases clipped from V and 4 bases from J, the junction kept 4 bases outside the gene matches.

The chain uses TRBV6-2 or TRBV6-3 and TRBJ2-7; a weak D match, TRBD2 (5 bases). V was shortened by 2 bases and J by 6 bases, with 11 bases between the two germline ends. Germline CDR1 reads MNHEY; CDR2 reads SVGEGT. The length of the CDR3 is 13 residues. The CDR3 DNA reads as TGTGCCAGCAGTTACGGAACTAGAAGCGAGCAGTACTTC. This gives the protein CASSYGTRSEQYF.

The chain is built from TRBV7-6 and TRBJ2-5; possible D gene TRBD2, 6 bases. Germline loops: CDR1 SGHVS, CDR2 FNYEAQ. The CDR3 is 16 residues long. Trimming left V 2 bases short and J 5 bases short, with 18 bases between. CDR3 DNA: TGTGCCAGCAGCTTAAGCGGCCCCGGGAGTGTGGAGACCCAGTACTTC. Amino acids: CASSLSGPGSVETQYF.